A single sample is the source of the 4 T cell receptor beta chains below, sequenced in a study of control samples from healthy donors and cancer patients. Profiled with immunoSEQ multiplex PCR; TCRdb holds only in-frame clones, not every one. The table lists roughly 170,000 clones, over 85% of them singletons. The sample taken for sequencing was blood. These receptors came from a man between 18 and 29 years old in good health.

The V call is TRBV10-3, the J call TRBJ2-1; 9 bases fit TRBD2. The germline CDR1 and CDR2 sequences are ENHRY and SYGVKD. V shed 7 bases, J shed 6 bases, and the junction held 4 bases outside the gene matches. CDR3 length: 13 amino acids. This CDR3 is CAITAGGLNEQFF. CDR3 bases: TGTGCCATCACAGCGGGGGGCCTCAATGAGCAGTTCTTC.

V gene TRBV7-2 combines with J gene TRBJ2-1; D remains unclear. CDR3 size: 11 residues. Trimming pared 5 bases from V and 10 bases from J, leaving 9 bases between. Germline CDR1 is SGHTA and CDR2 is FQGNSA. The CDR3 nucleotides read TGTGCCAGCAGCCCTTTACACGAGCAGTTCTTC. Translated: CASSPLHEQFF.

The CDR3 region is CASSRTVYGYTF. The CDR3 DNA sequence: TGTGCCAGCAGCCGGACAGTTTATGGCTACACCTTC. J is TRBJ1-2 and V is TRBV6-2 or TRBV6-3; a weak D match, TRBD1 (6 bases). Germline V gene lookup returns CDR1 MNHEY and CDR2 SVGEGT. Trimming removed 6 bases at V and 5 bases at J, with 10 bases between. The CDR3 contains 12 residues.

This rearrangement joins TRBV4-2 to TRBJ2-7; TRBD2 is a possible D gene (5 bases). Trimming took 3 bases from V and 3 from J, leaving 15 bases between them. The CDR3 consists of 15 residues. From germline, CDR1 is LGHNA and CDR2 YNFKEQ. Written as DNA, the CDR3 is TGTGCCAGCAGCCATGTCGGGGTCCGGGGCTACGAGCAGTACTTC. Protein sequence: CASSHVGVRGYEQYF.